One TCR beta chain is described in this entry. Its antigen is not yet known. Base quality data are lacking; no much larger clone is found one base away. Whole blood was collected in K2EDTA tubes by collaborating institutions according to the institutions' own protocols. Collaborator samples were shipped for TCRbeta analysis as frozen whole blood, isolated PBMCs, or DNA extracted from either sample type. These data belong to a study of blood T cell repertoires in COVID-19 (dated by TCRdb to the early 2020s). As for the study more broadly: Collaborator samples came from the United States, Italy and Spain and covered acute and convalescent phases of COVID-19. The material from the prospective study consisted of cDNA or gDNA derived from T cells, B-cell-depleted T cells, or PBMCs. Deeply sampled blood TCRbeta repertoires from subjects exposed to, actively infected with, or recovered from COVID-19 were included in the dataset. The repertoires were released in a freely available public database intended as a resource for research on the immune response to SARS-CoV-2. The samples were drawn from two sources: the first 160 participants of the ongoing ImmuneRACE study, and 1,254 subjects contributed by 6 global collaborators. A de-identified subject ID, COVID-19 status, age in years and sex were almost always included in the sample metadata. HLA class I and class II types, where available, came from metadata supplied by the sample provider rather than from assay-based typing. Points the paper makes about the study in general: The amount of clinical and demographic metadata varied by source and participant and was provided uncurated.

The CDR3 starts with the cysteine, ends with the phenylalanine, and has 16 residues. Here the CDR3 DNA is all that survives: 48 bases in frame from base 1. The germline ends are 21 bases apart after V is trimmed by 3 bases and J by 7 bases. CDR1 and CDR2 were assigned from the germline V gene (reference sequence) as LNHDA and SQIVND. TCRbeta CDR3 regions were amplified from genomic DNA by means of the immunoSEQ Assay, a bias-controlled multiplex PCR. In the source study's methods: The number of nucleated cells in each sample was estimated by amplification of reference gene primers within the assay. To quantify the absolute abundance of each unique TCRbeta CDR3 rearrangement, sequence reads were collapsed and filtered. For each sample, productive Simpson clonality was calculated as the square root of Simpson's diversity index across productive rearrangements. The table was pulled from immuneACCESS by TCRdb, which kept in-frame rearrangements only. Such tables lose some clones; where checked, under half of the loss comes from unresolved V genes, and the rest has no known cause. V and J calls and clone size are as listed in that table; D and trimming were resolved from the DNA. This sample comprises around 140,000 clones, about 86% of them detected only once. The ten largest account for 8% to 9.5% of the sample.

This TCR derives from a woman aged 55-70 years with active or convalescent COVID-19. The specimen sequenced was peripheral blood. This chain joins TRBV19 to TRBJ1-1, and TRBD1 may be the D gene, going by 6 matching bases. Here the CDR3 is given as CASSILQGFRESEAFF. The nucleotide sequence is TGTGCCAGTAGTATTTTACAGGGCTTTAGGGAGAGTGAAGCTTTCTTT.